The table lists the clone carrying this T cell receptor (beta chain) with many counts. Its antigen remains unknown. The sample originates from a study of regulatory T cells in long-lasting Graves disease. General study points: Sampling was limited to peripheral blood rather than thyroid tissue.

The CDR3 totals 17 residues. With 3 bases clipped from V and 5 bases from J, the junction kept 11 bases outside the gene matches. Per the germline V gene, CDR1 is LNHNV and CDR2 is YYDKDF (reference sequence). Documented time point: newly diagnosed GD, antithyroid drugs for less than 3 months. The authors made the TCR library using RNA they extracted from PBMCs. Arm-PCR of CDR3 regions and iRepertoire HTBI primers were used to build TCR beta libraries. TCRdb reprocessed the multiplex PCR reads via MiXCR and lists one record per CDR3 protein. Seen here are approximately 310,000 distinct CDR3 sequences, approximately 20% observed once, and the top ten hold roughly 35%.

The chain carries TRBV15 and TRBJ2-1, with 9 bases matching TRBD1. The source material was peripheral blood mononuclear cells (PBMCs), sampled at new diagnosis, from a patient treated with antithyroid drugs. The TCR sequence derives from a female donor with Graves disease. The CDR3, as DNA: TGTGCCACCAGCAGTGCAGCCGGGACAGGGATGGACAATGAGCAGTTCTTC. Translating it yields CATSSAAGTGMDNEQFF.